This T cell receptor beta chain was retrieved from a study of identical twins. Regarding this clonotype: No antigen is known for it.

TCRdb used MiXCR to reprocess the 5' RACE reads, holding one entry per CDR3 protein. The sample holds under 900,000 distinct CDR3 sequences; around 12% are singletons and the top ten take 1.5% to 2%. Unmatched junction bases numbered 9, after V lost 9 bases and J lost 2 bases. Germline V lookup: CDR1 MDHEN, CDR2 SYDVKM. The CDR3 runs 15 residues. Study-wide results and caveats: Insertions ran lower in abundant cord blood beta clonotypes, though not in memory repertoires. Sequences that were out-of-frame, alpha and twin-shared displayed an excess of low generation probability.

The same data also contributed to another study, on yellow fever vaccine responses in identical twins.

The chain carries TRBV28 and TRBJ2-2; TRBD2 agrees at 7 bases. The origin of this receptor is a woman under 30 in good health. The sequenced sample consisted of PBMCs. In DNA, the CDR3 is TGTGCCAGTATTAGCGCGGGGGTAAACACCGGGGAGCTGTTTTTT. Its translation is CASISAGVNTGELFF. Drawing the rest from reference TRBV28 and TRBJ2-2, the complete variable domain is DVKVTQSSRYLVKRTGEKVFLECVQDMDHENMFWYRQDPGLGLRLIYFSYDVKMKEKGDIPEGYSVSREKKERFSLILESASTNQTSMYLCASISAGVNTGELFFGEGSRLTVL.